This T cell receptor beta chain was obtained from a study of human T cells and chemical hapten exposure. At the level of the study: There were per-sample TCR yield variations, arising mainly from small pooled library volume differences.

Germline trimming cut 5 bases from V and 2 bases from J; bases unmatched to any gene: 0. The CDR3 has 13 residues. The germline gives CDR1 DFQATT, CDR2 SNEGSKA (reference sequence). Indicated time point: pre-sensitization, week 0. Treatment denoted: therapeutic diphenylcyclopropenone sensitization with weekly scalp DPC. Alopecia patients, 18 to 70 years old and DPC-suitable, served as donors. Each CDR3 protein gets one entry after TCRdb re-called the RACE reads with MiXCR. The sample shows about 92,000 distinct CDR3 sequences, approximately 9.9% of them seen only once. The origin of this receptor is a woman aged 40 to 49 with alopecia areata. Some clones in this sample may be carry-over from other donors' samples. The V and J genes are TRBV20-1 and TRBJ2-5; 12 positions match TRBD2. The starting material was whole blood, obtained in connection with sensitization to the hapten diphenylcyclopropenone (DPC). For the CDR3, the DNA is TGCAGTGCTCTAGCGGGGGGGCAAGAGACCCAGTACTTC. Translated, it gives CSALAGGQETQYF.